Listed below are T cell receptor beta chains from one sample, sequenced in a study. TCRdb passed the RT-PCR reads through MiXCR, listing each CDR3 protein once. The sample includes about 680,000 distinct CDR3 sequences, around 14% seen only once; the top ten take roughly 3.6%. Sequencing input: memory CD4+ T cells from blood. The receptors were gathered from a female donor in good health, serving as a healthy control. CDR3s include the opening cysteine and the closing phenylalanine or tryptophan. The order of the fields is D gene, J gene, clone size, V gene, CDR3 protein, CDR3 DNA. D genes are given only for firm matches. Size is omitted from some rows. Given values are once, few, many or a class for expanded clones.

D: -
J: TRBJ2-5
size: many
V: TRBV7-3
CDR3: CASSLGPIQETQYF
DNA: TGTGCCAGCAGCTTAGGGCCGATACAAGAGACCCAGTACTTC

D: -
J: TRBJ2-7
size: -
V: TRBV28
CDR3: CASIGGLRVGGEQYF
DNA: TGTGCCAGCATCGGAGGGCTCCGCGTTGGAGGTGAGCAGTACTTC

D: TRBD2
J: TRBJ2-1
size: many
V: TRBV4-1
CDR3: CASSQGTSGRYNEQFF
DNA: TGCGCCAGCAGCCAAGGGACTAGCGGGCGATACAATGAGCAGTTCTTC

D: TRBD1
J: TRBJ1-4
size: many
V: TRBV5-1
CDR3: CASSLGGTVEKLFF
DNA: TGCGCCAGCAGCTTAGGGGGCACCGTTGAAAAACTGTTTTTT

D: -
J: TRBJ1-2
size: many
V: TRBV27
CDR3: CASRLTYQGGHDGYTF
DNA: TGTGCCAGCAGACTAACTTACCAGGGTGGTCATGATGGCTACACCTTC

D: -
J: TRBJ2-1
size: many
V: TRBV12-3/TRBV12-4
CDR3: CASSLRRGLDNEQFF
DNA: TGTGCCAGCAGTTTACGGAGGGGGCTTGACAATGAGCAGTTCTTC

D: TRBD1
J: TRBJ2-4
size: few
V: TRBV9
CDR3: CASSAQGDQNIQYF
DNA: TGTGCCAGCAGCGCTCAGGGGGATCAAAACATTCAGTACTTC

D: TRBD1
J: TRBJ2-5
size: -
V: TRBV5-1
CDR3: CASSSGDRGKETQYF
DNA: TGCGCCAGCAGCTCAGGGGACAGGGGAAAAGAGACCCAGTACTTC

D: -
J: TRBJ2-2
size: few
V: TRBV5-1
CDR3: CASSRNQGPGELFF
DNA: TGCGCCAGCAGCCGAAACCAGGGGCCCGGGGAGCTGTTTTTT

D: -
J: TRBJ1-1
size: few
V: TRBV7-3
CDR3: CASSLTGARADTEAFF
DNA: TGTGCCAGCAGCTTAACAGGGGCGCGGGCGGACACTGAAGCTTTCTTT

D: -
J: TRBJ2-7
size: few
V: TRBV18
CDR3: CASSPKAIRMGEQYF
DNA: TGTGCCAGCTCACCAAAGGCGATAAGGATGGGGGAGCAGTACTTC

D: -
J: TRBJ2-4
size: -
V: TRBV6-5
CDR3: CASSRVWGAKNIQYF
DNA: TGTGCCAGCAGTCGGGTCTGGGGGGCCAAAAACATTCAGTACTTC

D: -
J: TRBJ2-7
size: many
V: TRBV4-2
CDR3: CASSQDLGKTSSYEQYF
DNA: TGTGCCAGCAGCCAAGATCTGGGGAAGACCAGCTCCTACGAGCAGTACTTC

D: -
J: TRBJ2-2
size: -
V: TRBV11-2
CDR3: CASSAGGGRRDTGELFF
DNA: TGTGCCAGCAGCGCTGGAGGGGGGAGGAGAGACACCGGGGAGCTGTTTTTT

D: -
J: TRBJ1-1
size: -
V: TRBV7-2
CDR3: CASSLIVGGGGTEAFF
DNA: TGTGCCAGCAGCTTAATTGTTGGCGGCGGGGGCACTGAAGCTTTCTTT

D: TRBD1
J: TRBJ1-2
size: -
V: TRBV6-1
CDR3: CASSERQGYGYTF
DNA: TGTGCCAGCAGTGAAAGACAGGGTTATGGCTACACCTTC

D: -
J: TRBJ2-1
size: -
V: TRBV6-1
CDR3: CASMLSSYNEQFF
DNA: TGTGCCAGCATGTTAAGCTCCTACAATGAGCAGTTCTTC

D: TRBD2
J: TRBJ2-1
size: -
V: TRBV28
CDR3: CACLKGLAGEREQFF
DNA: TGTGCCTGTCTTAAAGGGCTAGCGGGAGAACGCGAGCAGTTCTTC

D: -
J: TRBJ2-3
size: many
V: TRBV7-2
CDR3: CASRLRQVTDTQYF
DNA: TGTGCCAGCAGGTTAAGACAGGTCACAGATACGCAGTATTTT

D: TRBD1
J: TRBJ2-1
size: few
V: TRBV5-1
CDR3: CASSFGTGALDEQFF
DNA: TGCGCCAGCAGCTTTGGGACAGGGGCCTTAGATGAGCAGTTCTTC

D: -
J: TRBJ2-5
size: many
V: TRBV5-1
CDR3: CASSFKQETQYF
DNA: TGCGCCAGCAGCTTCAAGCAAGAGACCCAGTACTTC

D: -
J: TRBJ2-7
size: many
V: TRBV7-2
CDR3: CASSLGDTAYEQYF
DNA: TGTGCCAGCAGCTTAGGGGACACTGCCTACGAGCAGTACTTC

D: -
J: TRBJ2-3
size: few
V: TRBV4-2
CDR3: CASSPTGSFEGTDTQYF
DNA: TGTGCCAGCAGCCCTACAGGGAGCTTCGAAGGCACAGATACGCAGTATTTT